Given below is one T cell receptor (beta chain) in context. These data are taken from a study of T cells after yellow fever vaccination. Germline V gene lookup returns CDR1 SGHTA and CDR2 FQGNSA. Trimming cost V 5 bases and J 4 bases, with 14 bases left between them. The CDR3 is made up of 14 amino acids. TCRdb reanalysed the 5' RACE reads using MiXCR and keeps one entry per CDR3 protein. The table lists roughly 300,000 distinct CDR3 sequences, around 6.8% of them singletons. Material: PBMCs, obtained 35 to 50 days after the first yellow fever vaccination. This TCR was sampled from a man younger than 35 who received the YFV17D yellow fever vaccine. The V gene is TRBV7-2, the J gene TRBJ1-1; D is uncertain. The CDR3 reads CASSPGRFGTEAFF. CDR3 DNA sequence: TGTGCCAGCAGCCCCGGGCGGTTTGGCACTGAAGCTTTCTTT.